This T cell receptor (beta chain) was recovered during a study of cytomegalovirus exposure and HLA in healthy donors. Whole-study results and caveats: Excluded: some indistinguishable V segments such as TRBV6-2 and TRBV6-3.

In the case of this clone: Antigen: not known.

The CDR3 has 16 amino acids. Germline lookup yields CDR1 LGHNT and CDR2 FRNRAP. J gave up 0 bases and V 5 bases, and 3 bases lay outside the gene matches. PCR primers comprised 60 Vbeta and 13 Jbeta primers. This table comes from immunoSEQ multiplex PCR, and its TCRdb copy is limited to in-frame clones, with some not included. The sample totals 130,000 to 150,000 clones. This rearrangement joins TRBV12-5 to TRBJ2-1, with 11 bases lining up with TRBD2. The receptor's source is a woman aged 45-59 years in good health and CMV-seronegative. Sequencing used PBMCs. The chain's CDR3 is CASGPSGRYSYNEQFF. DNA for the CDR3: TGTGCTAGTGGTCCTAGCGGGAGGTACTCCTACAATGAGCAGTTCTTC.